This T cell receptor (beta chain) is drawn from a study of OX40 agonist ivuxolimab in advanced cancers. Study-wide background: Dose-escalation patients suffered from hepatocellular carcinoma, melanoma, renal cell or head and neck cancer. Previous treatment with anti-PD-1, anti-PD-L1 or anti-CTLA-4 therapy was allowed; 40% had received some.

Baseline was the first blood sampling point, followed by cycle 4 day 1 and cycle 7 day 1. Some clones are missing from TCRdb's copy, which holds only in-frame ones; the method was immunoSEQ multiplex PCR. The sample shows 95,000 to 150,000 clones, 85% to 90% of them seen only once. This CDR3 has 18 amino acids. Trimming stripped 5 bases from V and 6 bases from J, with 29 bases between. Per germline, CDR1 MDHEN and CDR2 SYDVKM. The TCR sequence derives from an adult with an advanced solid tumor such as melanoma, head and neck, liver or kidney cancer. The gene calls are TRBV28 and TRBJ2-7, with a weak D call TRBD1 (7 bases). Sequenced material: CD4+ or CD8+ T cells sorted from blood, taken in a trial of the OX40 agonist ivuxolimab. CDR3 nucleotides: TGTGCCAGCAGTAGTGAGGGAGGCGACAGGGTCTTACTACGCGAGCAGTACTTC. The encoded protein is CASSSEGGDRVLLREQYF.